This TCR beta chain was retrieved from a study of OX40 agonist ivuxolimab in advanced cancers. Study summary: Patients in dose escalation had liver, melanoma, kidney or head and neck cancers. Partial responses were achieved by three patients, one with hepatocellular carcinoma and two with cutaneous melanoma. Findings of the study overall: Some of the lowest clonal expansion was seen in partial responders at 0.1-3.0 mg/kg. Averaged across samples, CD8+ T cells carried more expanded clones than CD4+ did.

Here immunoSEQ multiplex PCR was the method, and the copy in TCRdb shows in-frame clones only, minus some. The top ten hold roughly 0.44% of the sample, which has tens of thousands of clones, 85% to 90% seen once. Turning to this clone: What it recognizes is unknown.

Trimming left V 0 bases short and J 3 bases short, with 6 bases between. CDR1 is SGHNT, CDR2 YYREEE, per germline (reference sequence). The CDR3 covers 13 residues. The specimen comprised CD4+ or CD8+ T cells sorted from blood, sampled in a trial of the OX40 agonist ivuxolimab. This chain connects TRBV5-4 to TRBJ1-1, with D possibly matching TRBD1 (5 bases). The clonotype originates from an adult with an advanced solid tumor such as melanoma, head and neck, liver or kidney cancer. The CDR3 nucleotides read TGTGCCAGCAGCTTGGCCAGGGACACTGAAGCTTTCTTT. Its protein is CASSLARDTEAFF.